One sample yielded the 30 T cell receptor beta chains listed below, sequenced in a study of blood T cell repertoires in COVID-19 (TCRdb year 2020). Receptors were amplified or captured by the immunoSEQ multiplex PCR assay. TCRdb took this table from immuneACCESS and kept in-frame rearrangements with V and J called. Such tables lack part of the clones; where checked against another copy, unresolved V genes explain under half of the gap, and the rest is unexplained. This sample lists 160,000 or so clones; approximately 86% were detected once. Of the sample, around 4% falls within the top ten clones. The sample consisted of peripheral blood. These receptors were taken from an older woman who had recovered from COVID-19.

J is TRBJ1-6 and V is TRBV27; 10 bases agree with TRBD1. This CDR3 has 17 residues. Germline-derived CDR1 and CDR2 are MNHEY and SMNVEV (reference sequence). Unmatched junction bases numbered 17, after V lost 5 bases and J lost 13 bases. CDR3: CASSGWGTGVVRGPLHF. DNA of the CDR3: TGTGCCAGCAGTGGGTGGGGGACAGGGGTCGTACGCGGGCCCCTCCACTTT.

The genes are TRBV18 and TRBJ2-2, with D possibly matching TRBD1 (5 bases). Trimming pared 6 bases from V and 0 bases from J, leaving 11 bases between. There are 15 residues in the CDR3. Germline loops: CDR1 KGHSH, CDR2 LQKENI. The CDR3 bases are TGTGCCAGCTCTTTCGAGACAGCGAACACCGGGGAGCTGTTTTTT. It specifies CASSFETANTGELFF. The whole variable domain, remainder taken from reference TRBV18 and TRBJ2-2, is NAGVMQNPRHLVRRRGQEARLRCSPMKGHSHVYWYRQLPEEGLKFMVYLQKENIIDESGMPKERFSAEFPKEGPSILRIQQVVRGDSAAYFCASSFETANTGELFFGEGSRLTVL.

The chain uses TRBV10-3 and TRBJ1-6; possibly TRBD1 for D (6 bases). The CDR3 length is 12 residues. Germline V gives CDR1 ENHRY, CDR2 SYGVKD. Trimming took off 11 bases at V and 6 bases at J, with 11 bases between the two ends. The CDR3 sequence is CASRGPNSPLHF. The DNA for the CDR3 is TGTGCCTCCAGGGGTCCTAATTCACCCCTCCACTTT.

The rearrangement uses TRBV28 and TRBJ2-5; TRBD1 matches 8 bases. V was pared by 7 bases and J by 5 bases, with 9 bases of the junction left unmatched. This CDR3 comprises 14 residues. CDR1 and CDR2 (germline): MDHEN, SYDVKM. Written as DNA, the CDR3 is TGTGCCAGCACCAAAGCAGGGGGCGCGGAGACCCAGTACTTC. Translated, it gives CASTKAGGAETQYF.

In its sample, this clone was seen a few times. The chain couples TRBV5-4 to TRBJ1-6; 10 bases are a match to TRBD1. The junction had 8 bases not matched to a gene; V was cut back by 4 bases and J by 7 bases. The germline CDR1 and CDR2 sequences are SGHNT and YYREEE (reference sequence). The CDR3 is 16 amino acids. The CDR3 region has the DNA TGTGCCAGCAGCCCGCGGACAGGGGGAGGCAATTCACCCCTCCACTTT. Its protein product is CASSPRTGGGNSPLHF. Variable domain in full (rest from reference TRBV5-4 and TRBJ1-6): ETGVTQSPTHLIKTRGQQVTLRCSSQSGHNTVSWYQQALGQGPQFIFQYYREEENGRGNFPPRFSGLQFPNYSSELNVNALELDDSALYLCASSPRTGGGNSPLHFGNGTRLTVT.

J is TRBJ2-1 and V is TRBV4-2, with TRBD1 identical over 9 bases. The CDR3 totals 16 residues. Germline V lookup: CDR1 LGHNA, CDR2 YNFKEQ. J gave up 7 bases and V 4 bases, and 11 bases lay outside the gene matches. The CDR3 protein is CASSLESGTGLNEQFF. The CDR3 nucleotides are TGTGCCAGCAGCCTAGAAAGCGGGACAGGGTTGAATGAGCAGTTCTTC.

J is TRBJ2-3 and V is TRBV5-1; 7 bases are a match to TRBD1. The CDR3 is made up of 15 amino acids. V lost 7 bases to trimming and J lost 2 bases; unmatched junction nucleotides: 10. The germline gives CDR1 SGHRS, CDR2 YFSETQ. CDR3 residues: CASCQGDRYTDTQYF. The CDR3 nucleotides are TGCGCCAGCTGTCAAGGGGACAGATACACAGATACGCAGTATTTT.

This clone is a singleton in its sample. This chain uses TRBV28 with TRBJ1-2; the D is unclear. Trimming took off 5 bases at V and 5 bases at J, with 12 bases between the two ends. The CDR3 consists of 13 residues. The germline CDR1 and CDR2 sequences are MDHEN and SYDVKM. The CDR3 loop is CASSPHDKYGYTF. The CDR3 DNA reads TGTGCCAGCAGTCCACACGATAAATATGGCTACACCTTC.

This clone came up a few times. The CDR3 reads CASSYPDRADTQYF. CDR3 DNA: TGTGCCAGCAGCTACCCGGACAGGGCAGATACGCAGTATTTT. J is TRBJ2-3 and V is TRBV9; the match to TRBD1 covers 8 bases. Germline loops: CDR1 SGDLS, CDR2 YYNGEE. The CDR3 loop spans 14 amino acids. V lost 4 bases to trimming and J lost 4 bases; unmatched junction nucleotides: 5.

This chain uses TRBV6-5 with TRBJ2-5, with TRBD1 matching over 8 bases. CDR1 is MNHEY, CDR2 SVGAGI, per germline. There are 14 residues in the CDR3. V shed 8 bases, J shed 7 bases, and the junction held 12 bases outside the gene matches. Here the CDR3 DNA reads TGTGCCAGCCCCTATAGACTACAGGGGGGGACCCAGTACTTC. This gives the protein CASPYRLQGGTQYF.

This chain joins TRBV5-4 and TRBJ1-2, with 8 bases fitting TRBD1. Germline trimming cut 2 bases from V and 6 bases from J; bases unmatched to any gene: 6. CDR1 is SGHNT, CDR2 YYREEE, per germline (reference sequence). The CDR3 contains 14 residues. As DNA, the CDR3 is TGTGCCAGCAGCTTCTCCAGGGGGCAGGATGGCTACACCTTC. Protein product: CASSFSRGQDGYTF.

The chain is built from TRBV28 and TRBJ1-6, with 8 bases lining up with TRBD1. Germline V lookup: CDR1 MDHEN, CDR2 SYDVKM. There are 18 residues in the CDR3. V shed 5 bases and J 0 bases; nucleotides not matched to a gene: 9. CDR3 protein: CASSEGRQGSSYNSPLHF. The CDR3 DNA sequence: TGTGCCAGCAGTGAGGGGAGACAGGGGAGCTCCTATAATTCACCCCTCCACTTT.

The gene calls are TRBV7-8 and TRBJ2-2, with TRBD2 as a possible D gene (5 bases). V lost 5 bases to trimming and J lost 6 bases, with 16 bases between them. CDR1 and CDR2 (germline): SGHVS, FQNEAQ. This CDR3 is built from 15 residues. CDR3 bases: TGTGCCAGCAGCCCCTGGGTAGCGAAGGCCGGGGAGCTGTTTTTT. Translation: CASSPWVAKAGELFF.

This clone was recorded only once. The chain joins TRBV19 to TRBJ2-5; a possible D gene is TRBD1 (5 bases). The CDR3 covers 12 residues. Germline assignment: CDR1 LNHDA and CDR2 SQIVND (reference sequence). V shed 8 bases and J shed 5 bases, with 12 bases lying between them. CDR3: CASSRAGETQYF. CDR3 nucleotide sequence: TGTGCCAGTTCCAGGGCAGGGGAGACCCAGTACTTC.

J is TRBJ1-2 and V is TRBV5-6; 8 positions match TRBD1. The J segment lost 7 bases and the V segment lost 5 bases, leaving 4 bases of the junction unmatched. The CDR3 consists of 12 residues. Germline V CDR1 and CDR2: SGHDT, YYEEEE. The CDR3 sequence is CASRIGQGGYTF. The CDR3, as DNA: TGTGCCAGCAGAATCGGACAGGGTGGCTACACCTTC.

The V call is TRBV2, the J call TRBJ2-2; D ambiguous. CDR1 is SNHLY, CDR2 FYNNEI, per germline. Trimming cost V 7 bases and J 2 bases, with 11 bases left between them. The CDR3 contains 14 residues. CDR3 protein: CASILFSNTGELFF. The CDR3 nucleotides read TGTGCCAGCATACTCTTTAGCAACACCGGGGAGCTGTTTTTT.

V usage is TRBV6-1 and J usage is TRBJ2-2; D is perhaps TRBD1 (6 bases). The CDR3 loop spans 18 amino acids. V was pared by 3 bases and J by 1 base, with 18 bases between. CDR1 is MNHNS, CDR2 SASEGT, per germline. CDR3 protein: CASSDLYAQGWNTGELFF. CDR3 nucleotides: TGTGCCAGCAGTGACTTATACGCACAGGGTTGGAACACCGGGGAGCTGTTTTTT.

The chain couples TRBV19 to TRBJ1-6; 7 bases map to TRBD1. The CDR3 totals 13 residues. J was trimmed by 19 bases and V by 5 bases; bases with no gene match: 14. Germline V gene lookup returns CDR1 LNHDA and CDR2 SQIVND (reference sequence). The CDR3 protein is CASSVRDSSKWHF. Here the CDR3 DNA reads TGTGCCAGTAGTGTCCGGGACAGTTCTAAGTGGCACTTT.

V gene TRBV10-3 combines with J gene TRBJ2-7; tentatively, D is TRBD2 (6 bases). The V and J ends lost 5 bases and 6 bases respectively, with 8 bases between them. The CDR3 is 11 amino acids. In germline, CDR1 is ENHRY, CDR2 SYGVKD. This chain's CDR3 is CAISTSREQYF. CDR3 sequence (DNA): TGTGCCATCAGTACTAGCCGCGAGCAGTACTTC.

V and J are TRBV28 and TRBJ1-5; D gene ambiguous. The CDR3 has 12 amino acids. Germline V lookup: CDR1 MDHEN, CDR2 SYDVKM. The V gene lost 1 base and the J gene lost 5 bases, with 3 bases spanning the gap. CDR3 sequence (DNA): TGTGCCAGCAGTTTATCGGATCAGCCCCAGCATTTT. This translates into CASSLSDQPQHF. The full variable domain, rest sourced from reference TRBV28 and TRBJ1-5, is DVKVTQSSRYLVKRTGEKVFLECVQDMDHENMFWYRQDPGLGLRLIYFSYDVKMKEKGDIPEGYSVSREKKERFSLILESASTNQTSMYLCASSLSDQPQHFGDGTRLSIL.

The CDR3, as DNA: TGTGCCAGCAGCCCGAGGAGGGGGCGAGGGGAGACCCAGTACTTC. Translation gives CASSPRRGRGETQYF. The rearrangement joins TRBV7-9 to TRBJ2-5, with a weak D call TRBD1 (7 bases). The V gene lost 5 bases and the J gene lost 5 bases, with 18 bases spanning the gap. This CDR3 has 15 amino acids. Per germline, CDR1 SEHNR and CDR2 FQNEAQ (reference sequence).

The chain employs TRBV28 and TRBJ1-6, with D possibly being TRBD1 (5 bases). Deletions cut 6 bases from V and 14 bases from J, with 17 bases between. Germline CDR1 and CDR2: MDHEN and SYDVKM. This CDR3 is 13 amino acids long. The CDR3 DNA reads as TGTGCCAGCAGAGACGGGGGAGGTCTAACCCTCCACTTT. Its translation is CASRDGGGLTLHF.

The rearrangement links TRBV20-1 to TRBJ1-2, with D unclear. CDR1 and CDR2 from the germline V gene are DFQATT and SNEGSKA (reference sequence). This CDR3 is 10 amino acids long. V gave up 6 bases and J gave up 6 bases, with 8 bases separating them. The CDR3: CSATGNGYTF. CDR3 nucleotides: TGCAGTGCCACCGGGAATGGCTACACCTTC.

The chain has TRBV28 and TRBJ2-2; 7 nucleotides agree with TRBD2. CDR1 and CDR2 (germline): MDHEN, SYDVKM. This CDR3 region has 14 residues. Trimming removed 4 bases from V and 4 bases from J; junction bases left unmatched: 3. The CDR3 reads CASSSGTITGELFF. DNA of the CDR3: TGTGCCAGCAGTTCCGGGACTATCACCGGGGAGCTGTTTTTT.

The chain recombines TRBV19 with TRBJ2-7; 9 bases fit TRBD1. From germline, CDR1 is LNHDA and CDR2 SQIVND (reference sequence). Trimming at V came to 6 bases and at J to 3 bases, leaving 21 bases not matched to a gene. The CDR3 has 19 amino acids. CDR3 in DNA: TGTGCCAGTAGCAGTTTTTCCCAGCCTGGTGACAGGGGGTACTACGAGCAGTACTTC. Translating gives CASSSFSQPGDRGYYEQYF.

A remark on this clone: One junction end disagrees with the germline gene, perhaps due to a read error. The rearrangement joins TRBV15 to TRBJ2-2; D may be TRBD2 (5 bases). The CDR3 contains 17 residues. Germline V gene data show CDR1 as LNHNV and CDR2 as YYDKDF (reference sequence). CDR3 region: CATSRDTLRAGSWELFF. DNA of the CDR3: TGTGCCACCAGCAGAGATACGCTGAGAGCTGGGTCTTGGGAGTTGTTTTTT.

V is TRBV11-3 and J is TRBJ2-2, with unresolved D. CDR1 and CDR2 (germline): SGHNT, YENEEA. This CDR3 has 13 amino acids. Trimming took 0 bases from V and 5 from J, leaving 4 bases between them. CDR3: CASSLDLTGELFF. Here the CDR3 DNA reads TGTGCCAGCAGCTTAGATCTGACCGGGGAGCTGTTTTTT.

CDR3 protein: CASSYLGAEAFF. As DNA, the CDR3 is TGTGCCAGCAGTTACTTGGGAGCTGAAGCTTTCTTT. The chain couples TRBV6-5 to TRBJ1-1; D gene ambiguous. Trimming shortened V by 1 base and J by 6 bases, and 6 bases separated the two germline ends. The CDR3 runs 12 residues. Germline-derived CDR1 and CDR2 are MNHEY and SVGAGI.

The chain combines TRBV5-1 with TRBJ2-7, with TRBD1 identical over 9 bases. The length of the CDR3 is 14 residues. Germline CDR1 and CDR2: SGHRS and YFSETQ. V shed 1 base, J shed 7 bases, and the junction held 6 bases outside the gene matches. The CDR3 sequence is CASSLRTGAEEQYF. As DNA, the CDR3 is TGCGCCAGCAGCTTGAGGACAGGGGCGGAGGAGCAGTACTTC.

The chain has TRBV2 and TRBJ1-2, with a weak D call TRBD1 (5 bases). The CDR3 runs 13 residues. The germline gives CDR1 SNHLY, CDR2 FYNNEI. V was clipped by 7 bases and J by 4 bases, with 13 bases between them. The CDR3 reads CASILDSTYGYTF. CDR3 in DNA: TGTGCCAGCATCCTAGACAGCACCTATGGCTACACCTTC. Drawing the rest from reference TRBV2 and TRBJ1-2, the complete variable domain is EPEVTQTPSHQVTQMGQEVILRCVPISNHLYFYWYRQILGQKVEFLVSFYNNEISEKSEIFDDQFSVERPDGSNFTLKIRSTKLEDSAMYFCASILDSTYGYTFGSGTRLTVV.